This T cell receptor (beta chain) was sequenced during a study of Graves' ophthalmopathy and Graves' hyperthyroidism (dated by TCRdb to 2016 to 2019). With regard to the full study: Peripheral blood was collected at initial diagnosis, prior to any treatment. The study used TCR beta repertoire signatures to distinguish Graves' ophthalmopathy from Graves' hyperthyroidism and to predict progression to ophthalmopathy. In total, 120 to 150 blood samples were TCR-sequenced: under 45 ophthalmopathy, 75 hyperthyroidism and approximately 17 hyperthyroidism-to-ophthalmopathy patients. To explore V-J signatures distinguishing ophthalmopathy from hyperthyroidism, a discovery set of about a hundred patients (fewer than 45 ophthalmopathy, roughly 56 stable hyperthyroidism) was enrolled. For independent validation, a separate cohort was made up of 18 to 20 hyperthyroidism patients plus 17 patients who later progressed from hyperthyroidism to ophthalmopathy. In five to seven hyperthyroidism patients, T-cell repertoires of thyroid tissue and blood were compared. Following sampling, methimazole starting at 30 mg daily was administered to hyperthyroidism patients, and high-dose intravenous methylprednisolone was administered to ophthalmopathy patients. The 100 or so discovery patients were divided at random into training and test sets in a 7:3 ratio. General conclusions and limits of the study: In validation, the model predicted ophthalmopathy progression with 55% to 71% sensitivity and about 77% specificity; roughly eleven predicted patients were CT-confirmed with GO in a median of about 6.1 months. Most expanded thyroid clonotypes with a frequency above 0.001 also appeared in blood, which suggests that blood repertoires may reflect the immune response in the thyroid. No statistical method was used to predetermine the sample size, and group allocation was not hidden from the investigators. Ophthalmopathy was separated from stable hyperthyroidism by the 13-signature model with roughly 87% sensitivity and roughly 82% specificity in cross-validation and with 80%/75% in the test set.

Sequences SGHDT (CDR1) and YYEEEE (CDR2) are obtained from the germline V gene. CDR3 length: 13 amino acids, cysteine to phenylalanine. The entry retains the CDR3 DNA only, 39 bases that are in frame from base 1. V sheds 5 bases and J sheds 5 bases, leaving 13 bases between their ends. Hyperthyroidism was defined as stable when no progression to ophthalmopathy occurred within 18 months of follow-up. Hyperthyroidism patients were newly diagnosed, with disease duration under 2 months, and aged 18 to 65 years. Patients were excluded if they had other autoimmune diseases, uncontrolled infections, pregnancy or lactation. Clinical symptoms, serum thyroxine, TRAb, thyroid ultrasound and orbital computed tomography formed the basis of the diagnosis. Using Ficoll-Paque density gradient centrifugation, PBMCs were isolated from 8.5 to 10 ml of fresh peripheral blood. Total RNA was extracted using Trizol reagent, and RNA quality was checked on an Agilent 2100 Bioanalyzer.

For repertoire sequencing, TCR beta CDR3 regions were amplified from RNA transcripts. HTBI primers and the Qiagen OneStep RT-PCR kit were used in a first-round RT-PCR, which was followed by a second-round multiplex PCR, size selection and purification. Libraries were sequenced paired-end with 100 bp reads on an Illumina HiSeq2000. Concerning the study's data processing: SOAPnuke was used to process the reads, throwing out any read that had adapters, had uncalled bases, had a mean Phred below 15, or lacked an exact constant-primer or identifier match. COPE v1.2.5 was used to merge the high-quality paired reads. Each unique nucleotide sequence was treated as a clonotype, and MiTCR v1.1 was used to align the clonotypes to the IMGT TRB V, D and J references. Only V-J combinations with frequency above 0.0001 were analysed, covering approximately 99% of repertoires. A TCR clonal expansion and chaos score per V-J combination was defined as the ratio of F50 clonal expansion to chaos observed in the TCRdist matrix. Welch's t-statistics and random forest were used to narrow the features down to roughly twelve V-J combinations, which were then fed into a naive Bayes classifier. The Morisita-Horn index was used to measure how similar the thyroid and blood repertoires were. TCRdb took the public reads, trimmed them with fastp at Q25, ran MiXCR for clone calling and kept in-frame beta chains. Rows are combined by CDR3 protein, so each entry shows the most common genes and DNA. TCRdb's processing, not the authors', yielded these V and J calls. A total of 600,000 to 650,000 distinct CDR3 sequences appear in this sample, 20% to 25% of them only once. Approximately 7% of the sample belongs to the ten largest clones.

This clonotype was observed at least ten times. Its antigen is unknown. No qualities accompany the bases; no much larger clone lies one base away. Recombination connected TRBV5-6 to TRBJ2-5; confidence is insufficient to name the D gene. Input material: peripheral blood. The sequence came from a woman aged 18-29 years with stable Graves' hyperthyroidism. Some clones in this sample may be carry-over from other donors' samples. Donor details come from another sample of the same person, matched by shared clones. For the CDR3, the sequence is CASSSATGETQYF. The nucleotide sequence reads as follows: TGTGCCAGCAGTTCGGCGACCGGGGAGACCCAGTACTTC.